This paragraph reports one T cell receptor beta chain. The data were taken from a study of shared clonotypes between healthy human individuals. Produced via immunoSEQ multiplex PCR; TCRdb's table is partial and in-frame only. The sample carries around 530,000 clones, around three quarters recorded once. The CDR3 is 12 residues long. Deletions cut 3 bases from V and 10 bases from J, with 13 bases between. Germline CDR1 is SGHDT and CDR2 is YYEEEE. Study donors comprised healthy, HIV-negative adults devoid of recent acute infection or vaccination. V is TRBV5-6 and J is TRBJ1-1, with D uncertain. The TCR comes from a woman in her 40s in good health. Some clones in this sample may be carry-over from other donors' samples. The material sequenced was PBMCs. CDR3: CASSYDTSSAFF. CDR3 DNA: TGTGCCAGCAGCTACGACACATCCTCAGCTTTCTTT.